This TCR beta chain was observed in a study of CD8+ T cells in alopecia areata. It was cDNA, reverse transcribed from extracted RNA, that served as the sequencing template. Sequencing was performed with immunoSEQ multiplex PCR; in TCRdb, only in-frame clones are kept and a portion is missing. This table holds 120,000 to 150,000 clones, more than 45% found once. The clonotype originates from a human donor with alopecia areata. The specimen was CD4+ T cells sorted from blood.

CDR3 nucleotides: TGCAGCGTTTGTTTCGGTCTCGTAAAGGACACTGAAGCTTTCTTT. It encodes CSVCFGLVKDTEAFF. The chain has TRBV29-1 and TRBJ1-1, with D unresolved. The length of the CDR3 is 15 residues. In germline, CDR1 is SQVTM, CDR2 ANQGSEA. Deletions cut 5 bases from V and 3 bases from J, with 19 bases between.